This section outlines one T cell receptor beta chain sequence together with its context. Its matching antigen is unknown. Germline CDR1 is MDHEN and CDR2 is SYDVKM. V gave up 2 bases and J gave up 0 bases; unmatched junction bases: 3. The CDR3 is 16 residues long. This record belongs to a study of graft-versus-host responses after intestinal transplantation. Study-wide background: All of the recipients had induction that used anti-thymocyte globulin, then tacrolimus and steroids for around three years.

Clones were read by immunoSEQ multiplex PCR, and TCRdb kept only the in-frame ones, dropping some. In the table there are 27,000 or so clones, more than 75% of which are singletons. Study-wide findings and caveats: High graft-versus-host to host-versus-graft T cell clonal ratios marked allografts of patients with graft-donor macrochimerism.

The TCR sequence derives from a human donor who received an intestinal transplant. The chain couples TRBV28 to TRBJ2-7; 11 nucleotides match TRBD2. This sample comprised unstimulated CD4+ T cells sorted from spleen or lymph node cells, obtained before intestinal transplant. The CDR3 DNA is TGTGCCAGCAGTTTAATCGGGACTAGCGGCTCCTACGAGCAGTACTTC. It yields the protein CASSLIGTSGSYEQYF.